This T cell receptor beta chain emerged from a study of control samples from healthy donors and cancer patients. Sequencing used immunoSEQ multiplex PCR; TCRdb keeps in-frame clones, though not all of them. The sample holds some 150,000 clones, roughly 93% seen once. Source material: blood. The clonotype was recovered from a man aged 45-65 years in good health.

The CDR3 DNA sequence: TGTGCCAGCAGCTTAACTAGTGGGGGTGAGCAGTTCTTC. Translation gives CASSLTSGGEQFF. J is TRBJ2-1 and V is TRBV7-8, with D perhaps TRBD1 or TRBD2 (5 bases each). CDR1 and CDR2 (germline): SGHVS, FQNEAQ. Trimming stripped 2 bases from V and 9 bases from J, with 11 bases between. The CDR3 contains 13 residues. Looking up the rest from reference TRBV7-8 and TRBJ2-1 gives the full variable domain: GAGVSQSPRYKVAKRGQDVALRCDPISGHVSLFWYQQALGQGPEFLTYFQNEAQLDKSGLPSDRFFAERPEGSVSTLKIQRTQQEDSAVYLCASSLTSGGEQFFGPGTRLTVL.